This T cell receptor (beta chain) was recovered during a study of regulatory T cells in long-lasting Graves disease. For the study at large: The criterion for persistent Graves' disease was over 5 years of antithyroid drugs with positive TSH receptor antibodies.

Relying on iRepertoire HTBI primers and Arm-PCR of CDR3 regions, the team built TCR beta libraries. TCRdb reanalysed the multiplex PCR reads using MiXCR and keeps one entry per CDR3 protein. The table includes almost 350,000 distinct CDR3 sequences, 20% detected once. As to time point: persistent/refractory GD, antithyroid drugs over 5 years with positive TRAb. RNA isolated from PBMCs was used to make the TCR library. From each patient, about 8.1 milliliters of peripheral blood was drawn and collected into an EDTA anticoagulant tube. This clonotype was recorded many times. The CDR3 totals 13 residues. The V gene lost 4 bases and the J gene lost 12 bases, with 13 bases spanning the gap. Germline V gene data show CDR1 as SGHTA and CDR2 as FQGNSA.

The sample here was peripheral blood mononuclear cells (PBMCs), taken when the disease was refractory, from a patient treated with antithyroid drugs. The chain carries TRBV7-2 and TRBJ1-6; the D is unclear. The sequence came from a female donor with Graves disease. This chain's CDR3 is CASSSTSLGPLHF. The CDR3 DNA sequence: TGTGCCAGCAGCTCAACCAGTTTGGGACCCCTCCACTTT.